This TCR beta chain was profiled in a study of cytomegalovirus exposure and HLA in healthy donors. Study overall: Out of roughly 170 million T cells, an earlier analysis found about 100 million unique TCR beta sequences in total. Study-level results: For most TCR beta V segments, an earlier analysis put the productive rate at about 87% or about 30% of the time.

To note about this clone: The antigen remains unidentified.

13 Jbeta primers and 60 Vbeta primers were used for the PCR. Clones were read by immunoSEQ multiplex PCR, and TCRdb kept only the in-frame ones, dropping some. The sample includes around 130,000 clones, 60% to 80% of them seen just once. This CDR3 has 12 amino acids. The V gene's germline CDR1 is SGHAT and CDR2 FQDESV (reference sequence). V was shortened by 7 bases and J by 4 bases, with 10 bases between the two germline ends. The genes are TRBV11-1 and TRBJ2-5; D is possibly TRBD2 (6 bases). Sequencing was performed on PBMCs. The clonotype was recovered from a woman aged 55-69 years in good health and CMV-seropositive. For the CDR3, the DNA is TGTGCCAGCACCCTGGGGGGAGAGACCCAGTACTTC. It translates to CASTLGGETQYF. Complete variable domain (other parts from reference TRBV11-1 and TRBJ2-5): EAEVAQSPRYKITEKSQAVAFWCDPISGHATLYWYRQILGQGPELLVQFQDESVVDDSQLPKDRFSAERLKGVDSTLKIQPAELGDSAMYLCASTLGGETQYFGPGTRLLVL.